These 5 T cell receptor beta chains were all obtained from the same sample, sequenced in a study of CD8 T cells in Susac syndrome. Reverse transcription used about 0.5 to 1 ug RNA and random hexamers. TCRdb used MiXCR to reprocess the immunoSEQ multiplex PCR reads, holding one entry per CDR3 protein. Of some 180,000 distinct CDR3 sequences in the sample, less than 95% were seen once. Sequenced sample: CD4+ T cells from PBMCs. The receptors originated from a human donor in good health.

CDR3 loop: CASLVEQFF. CDR3 coding DNA: TGTGCCAGCTTGGTTGAGCAGTTCTTC. The chain is built from TRBV6-2 or TRBV6-3 and TRBJ2-1; D is unresolved. Germline CDR1 MNHEY, CDR2 SVGEGT. The CDR3 totals 9 residues. The V end lost 8 bases, the J end lost 9 bases, and 5 bases lay between the germline ends.

This clonotype was observed a single time. This chain uses TRBV6-2 or TRBV6-3 with TRBJ2-7; D is unclear. This CDR3 spans 13 amino acids. V was clipped by 2 bases and J by 3 bases, with 8 bases between them. The germline V gene has CDR1 MNHEY and CDR2 SVGEGT. The CDR3 protein is CASSYAQVYEQYF. CDR3 nucleotides: TGTGCCAGCAGTTACGCGCAGGTCTACGAGCAGTACTTC.

The V call is TRBV2, the J call TRBJ2-7; 13 bases agree with TRBD2. Trimming removed 6 bases from V and 7 bases from J; junction bases left unmatched: 6. This CDR3 is built from 14 residues. Germline CDR1 is SNHLY and CDR2 is FYNNEI. Here the CDR3 DNA reads TGTGCCAGCAGCGGACTAGCGGGAGTTGGTGAGCAGTACTTC. The encoded protein is CASSGLAGVGEQYF. The entire variable domain, with the rest obtained from reference TRBV2 and TRBJ2-7, is as follows: EPEVTQTPSHQVTQMGQEVILRCVPISNHLYFYWYRQILGQKVEFLVSFYNNEISEKSEIFDDQFSVERPDGSNFTLKIRSTKLEDSAMYFCASSGLAGVGEQYFGPGTRLTVT.

This chain connects TRBV6-6 to TRBJ1-5; D is unclear. Trimming took off 8 bases at V and 4 bases at J, with 12 bases between the two ends. Germline V gives CDR1 MNHNY, CDR2 SVGAGI (reference sequence). The CDR3 runs to 13 residues. The chain's CDR3 is CASLGGSNQPQHF. In DNA, the CDR3 is TGTGCCAGCCTAGGCGGTAGTAATCAGCCCCAGCATTTT.

The CDR3 DNA reads as TGTGCCAGCAGTCGAACCGGACGGTTCTACGAGCAGTACTTC. The encoded protein is CASSRTGRFYEQYF. The chain recombines TRBV27 with TRBJ2-7, with D uncertain. Trimming took 5 bases from V and 3 from J, leaving 14 bases between them. CDR1 and CDR2 from the germline V gene are MNHEY and SMNVEV (reference sequence). This CDR3 region has 14 residues.